This entry is about one T cell receptor (beta chain). Clones were sequenced by immunoSEQ multiplex PCR, and TCRdb holds only the in-frame ones, with some missing. The sample yields under 100,000 clones, roughly 96% seen once. These data belong to a study of technical replicates of blood from a few donors. The CDR3 extends over 15 amino acids. Per germline, CDR1 MNHEY and CDR2 SVGAGI. Trimming removed 2 bases at V and 6 bases at J, with 17 bases between. Sequenced: T cells isolated from PBMCs. This receptor was taken from a human donor in good health. This chain joins TRBV6-5 and TRBJ2-7; D is perhaps TRBD1 (6 bases). The CDR3 spells CASSYLYRENGEQYF. CDR3 nucleotide sequence: TGTGCCAGCAGTTACCTATACAGGGAAAATGGCGAGCAGTACTTC.